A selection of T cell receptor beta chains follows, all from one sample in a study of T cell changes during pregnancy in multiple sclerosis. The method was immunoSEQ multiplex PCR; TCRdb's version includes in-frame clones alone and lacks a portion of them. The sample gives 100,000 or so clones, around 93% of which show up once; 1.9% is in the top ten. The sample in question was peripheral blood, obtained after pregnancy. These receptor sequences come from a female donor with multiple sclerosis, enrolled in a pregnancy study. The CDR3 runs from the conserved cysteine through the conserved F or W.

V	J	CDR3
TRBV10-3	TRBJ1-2	CAISGVPGQKIYGYTF
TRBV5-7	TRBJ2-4	CASSLSLQRKNIQYF
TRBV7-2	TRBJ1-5	CASSFGTVPTRPQHF
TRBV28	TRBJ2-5	CASSLWGLAETQYF
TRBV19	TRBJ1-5	CASSIVGNSNQPQHF
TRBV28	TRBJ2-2	CASSSHSGSRNTGELFF
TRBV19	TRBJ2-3	CASSRASGGTDTQYF
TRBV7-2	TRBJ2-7	CASSWDRGYEQYF
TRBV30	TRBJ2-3	CAWSASRTSVPDTQYF
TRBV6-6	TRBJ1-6	CASSLRPDYLNSPLHF
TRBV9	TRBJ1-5	CASSASGFFGDQPQHF
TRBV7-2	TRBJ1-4	CASSLQGQSEKLFF